A selection of T cell receptor beta chains follows, all from one sample in a study of cytomegalovirus exposure and HLA in healthy donors. Sequencing used immunoSEQ multiplex PCR; TCRdb keeps in-frame clones, though not all of them. The repertoire includes 130,000 or so clones, 74% of them detected once, and 7.3% sits in the top ten. The sample taken for sequencing was PBMCs. The receptors shown here come from a male donor in good health and CMV-seronegative. Each CDR3 is given without its conserved first and last residue. The size field is filled for only some rows; it gives once, few, many or a size class.

abundance: .; len: 10; v_gene: TRBV28; CDR3aa: ASSLFQGRAF
abundance: once; len: 11; v_gene: TRBV19; CDR3aa: ASSIQGAYGYT
abundance: .; len: 11; v_gene: TRBV9; CDR3aa: ASSQAVQETQY
abundance: once; len: 11; v_gene: TRBV7-9; CDR3aa: ASATAGTGELF
abundance: .; len: 11; v_gene: TRBV27; CDR3aa: ASRKAGLPEQY
abundance: .; len: 15; v_gene: TRBV10-3; CDR3aa: AISGGKTGYTYNEQF
abundance: .; len: 13; v_gene: TRBV7-9; CDR3aa: ASSLSLSPINGYT
abundance: .; len: 12; v_gene: TRBV7-6; CDR3aa: ASSPIGGNYGYT
abundance: .; len: 13; v_gene: TRBV6-5; CDR3aa: ASSPGQGFRQPQH
abundance: .; len: 18; v_gene: TRBV21-1; CDR3aa: ATFHYPGLAGGANTGELF
abundance: .; len: 13; v_gene: TRBV4-3; CDR3aa: ASSQDRGGTYGYT
abundance: .; len: 16; v_gene: TRBV7-6; CDR3aa: ASSSRSSGGAYYNEQF
abundance: .; len: 13; v_gene: TRBV6-6; CDR3aa: ASSSHGGPAYEQY
abundance: few; len: 13; v_gene: TRBV13; CDR3aa: ASSYEQGVDRTQY
abundance: .; len: 13; v_gene: TRBV2; CDR3aa: ASRVQVLPNYGYT
abundance: .; len: 12; v_gene: TRBV11-2; CDR3aa: ASSPGQGDSMLH
abundance: .; len: 12; v_gene: TRBV28; CDR3aa: ASSPLGEATEAF
abundance: once; len: 14; v_gene: TRBV27; CDR3aa: ASSLFRTDRTYEQY
abundance: .; len: 15; v_gene: TRBV7-3; CDR3aa: ASSVTGQGARVAEAF
abundance: .; len: 11; v_gene: TRBV4-3; CDR3aa: ASSQDSQETQY
abundance: .; len: 13; v_gene: TRBV9; CDR3aa: ASSVTGQGGVTQY
abundance: .; len: 13; v_gene: TRBV11-2; CDR3aa: ASSLVGTGPYEQY
abundance: few; len: 10; v_gene: TRBV27; CDR3aa: ASSYDRRVSF
abundance: .; len: 14; v_gene: TRBV4-3; CDR3aa: ASSQDHGSGANVLT
abundance: .; len: 15; v_gene: TRBV5-6; CDR3aa: ASSLRSGDSSFYGYT
abundance: .; len: 14; v_gene: TRBV7-6; CDR3aa: ASSLEVRGRDSPLH
abundance: .; len: 11; v_gene: TRBV27; CDR3aa: ASSARKNTEAF
abundance: .; len: 10; v_gene: TRBV6-1; CDR3aa: ASSEGGHGYT
abundance: .; len: 15; v_gene: TRBV28; CDR3aa: ASSPDRPPAPYSPLH
abundance: .; len: 19; v_gene: TRBV28; CDR3aa: ASSFTAYKRITAGRQLEQY
abundance: once; len: 13; v_gene: TRBV7-3; CDR3aa: ASRSTGGHTGELF
abundance: .; len: 12; v_gene: TRBV19; CDR3aa: ASSMTSGRGELF
abundance: few; len: 14; v_gene: TRBV19; CDR3aa: ASSILGGHLYNEQF
abundance: .; len: 11; v_gene: TRBV6-1; CDR3aa: ASSRQGTKTQY
abundance: .; len: 9; v_gene: TRBV6-5; CDR3aa: ASTTGNEQF
abundance: .; len: 14; v_gene: TRBV6-1; CDR3aa: ASSEVTSGYYNEQF
abundance: few; len: 14; v_gene: TRBV5-5; CDR3aa: ASSLLVGDYNYEQY
abundance: .; len: 13; v_gene: TRBV15; CDR3aa: ATSRDNWGGYGYT
abundance: .; len: 12; v_gene: TRBV9; CDR3aa: ASSADRGRETQY